The clone carrying this T cell receptor (beta chain) was counted between two and nine times. CDR3-region Arm-PCR and iRepertoire HTBI primers produced the TCR beta libraries. In TCRdb, the multiplex PCR reads were re-called with MiXCR into one record per CDR3 protein. This sample has 560,000 or so distinct CDR3 sequences, with about 16% found just once. This specimen comes from a study of regulatory T cells in long-lasting Graves disease. This CDR3 is 14 amino acids long. V lost 2 bases and J lost 2; bases outside the gene matches: 6. CDR1 and CDR2 from the germline V gene are DFQATT and SNEGSKA (reference sequence). Sample time point: newly diagnosed GD, antithyroid drugs for less than 3 months. Extracted PBMC RNA gave rise to the TCR library. These data were also reused for a study on T cells in Graves' hyperthyroidism and ophthalmopathy.

The sequence was obtained from a man younger than 35 with Graves disease. Material: peripheral blood mononuclear cells (PBMCs), obtained at new diagnosis, from a patient treated with antithyroid drugs. The chain employs TRBV20-1 and TRBJ2-7, with 7 bases matching TRBD2. CDR3 DNA sequence: TGCAGTGCTAGATCGCTAGCGGATACCTACGAGCAGTACTTC. It translates to CSARSLADTYEQYF.